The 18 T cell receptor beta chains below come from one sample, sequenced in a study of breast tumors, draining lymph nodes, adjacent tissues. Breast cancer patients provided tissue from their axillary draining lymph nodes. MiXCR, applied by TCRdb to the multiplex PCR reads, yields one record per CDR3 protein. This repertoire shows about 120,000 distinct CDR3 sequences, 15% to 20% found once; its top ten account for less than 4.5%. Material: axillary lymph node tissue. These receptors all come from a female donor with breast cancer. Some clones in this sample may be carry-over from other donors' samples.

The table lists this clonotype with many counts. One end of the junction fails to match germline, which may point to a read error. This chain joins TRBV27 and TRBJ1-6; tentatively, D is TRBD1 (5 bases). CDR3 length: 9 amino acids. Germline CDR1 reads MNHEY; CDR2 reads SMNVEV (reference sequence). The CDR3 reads CASSLLGGF. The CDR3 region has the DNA TGTGCCAGCAGTTTACTCGGGGGGTTT.

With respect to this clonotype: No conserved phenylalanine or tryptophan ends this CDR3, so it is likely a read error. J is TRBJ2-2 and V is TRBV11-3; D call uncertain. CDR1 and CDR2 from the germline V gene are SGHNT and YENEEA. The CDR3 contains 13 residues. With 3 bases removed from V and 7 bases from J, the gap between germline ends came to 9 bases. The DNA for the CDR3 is TGTGCCAGCAGCTTCAGTAACGGCGGGGAGCTGTTTTCT. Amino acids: CASSFSNGGELFS.

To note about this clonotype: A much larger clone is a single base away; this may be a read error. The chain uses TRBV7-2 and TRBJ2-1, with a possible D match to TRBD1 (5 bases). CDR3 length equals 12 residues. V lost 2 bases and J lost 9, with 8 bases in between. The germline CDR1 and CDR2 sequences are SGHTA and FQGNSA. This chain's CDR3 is CASSLRGSEQFF. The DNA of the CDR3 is TGTGCCAGCAGCTTAAGGGGAAGTGAGCAGTTCTTC.

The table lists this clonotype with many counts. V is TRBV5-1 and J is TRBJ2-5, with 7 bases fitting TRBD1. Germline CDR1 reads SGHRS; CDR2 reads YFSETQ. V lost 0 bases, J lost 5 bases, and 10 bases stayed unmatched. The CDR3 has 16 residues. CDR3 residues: CASSLGRGQVGETQYF. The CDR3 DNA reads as TGCGCCAGCAGCTTGGGCCGAGGACAGGTCGGCGAGACCCAGTACTTC.

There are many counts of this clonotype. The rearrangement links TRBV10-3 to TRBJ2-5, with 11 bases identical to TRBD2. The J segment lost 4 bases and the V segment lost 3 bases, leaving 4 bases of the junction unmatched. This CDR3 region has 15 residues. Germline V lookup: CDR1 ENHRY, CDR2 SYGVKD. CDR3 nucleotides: TGTGCCATCAGTGAATCTAGCGGGGGGTCAGAGACCCAGTACTTC. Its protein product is CAISESSGGSETQYF.

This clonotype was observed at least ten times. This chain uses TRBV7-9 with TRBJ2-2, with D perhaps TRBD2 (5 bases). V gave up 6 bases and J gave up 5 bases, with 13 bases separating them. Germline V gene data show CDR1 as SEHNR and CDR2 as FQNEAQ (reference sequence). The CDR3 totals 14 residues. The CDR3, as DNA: TGTGCCAGCAGTCCCAATACTAGAACCGGGGAGCTGTTTTTT. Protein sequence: CASSPNTRTGELFF.

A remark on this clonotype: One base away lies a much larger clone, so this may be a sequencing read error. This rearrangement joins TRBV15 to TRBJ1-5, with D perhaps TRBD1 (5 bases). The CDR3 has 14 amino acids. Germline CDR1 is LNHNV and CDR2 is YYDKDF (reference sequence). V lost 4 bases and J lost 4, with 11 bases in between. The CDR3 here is CATSIDSGNQPQHF. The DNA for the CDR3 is TGTGCCACCAGCATAGATTCAGGGAATCAGCCCCAGCATTTT.

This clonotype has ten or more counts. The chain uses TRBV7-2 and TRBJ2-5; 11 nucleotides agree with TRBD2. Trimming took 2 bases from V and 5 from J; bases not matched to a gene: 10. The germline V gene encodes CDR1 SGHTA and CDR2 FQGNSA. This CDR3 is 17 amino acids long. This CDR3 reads CASSLLGLAGGWETQYF. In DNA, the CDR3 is TGTGCCAGCAGCTTACTGGGTCTAGCGGGAGGATGGGAGACCCAGTACTTC.

This CDR3 reads CASSQGGEGEKLFF. CDR3 DNA sequence: TGCGCCAGCAGCCAGGGGGGGGAAGGTGAAAAACTGTTTTTT. The rearrangement links TRBV5-1 to TRBJ1-4; 7 nucleotides line up with TRBD1. The ends lost 4 bases at V and 7 bases at J; junction bases unmatched: 7. This CDR3 contains 14 residues. From germline, CDR1 is SGHRS and CDR2 YFSETQ.

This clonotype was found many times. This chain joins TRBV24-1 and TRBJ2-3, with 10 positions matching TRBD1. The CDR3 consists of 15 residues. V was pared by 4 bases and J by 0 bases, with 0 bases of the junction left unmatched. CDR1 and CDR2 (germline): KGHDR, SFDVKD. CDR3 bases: TGTGCCACCAGTGAGGACAGGGGGAGCACAGATACGCAGTATTTT. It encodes CATSEDRGSTDTQYF.

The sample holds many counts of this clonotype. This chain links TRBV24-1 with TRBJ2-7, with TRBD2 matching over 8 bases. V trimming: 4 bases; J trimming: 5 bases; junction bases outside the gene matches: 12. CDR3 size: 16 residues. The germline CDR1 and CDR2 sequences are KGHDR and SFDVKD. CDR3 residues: CATSDPAASGSDEQYF. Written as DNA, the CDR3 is TGTGCCACCAGTGACCCTGCAGCCAGCGGGAGCGACGAGCAGTACTTC.

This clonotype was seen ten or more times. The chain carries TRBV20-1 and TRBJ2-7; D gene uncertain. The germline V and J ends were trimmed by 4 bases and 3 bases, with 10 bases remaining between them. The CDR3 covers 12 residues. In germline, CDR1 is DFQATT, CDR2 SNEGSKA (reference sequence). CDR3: CSAIQSLYEQYF. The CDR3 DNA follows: TGCAGTGCTATCCAGTCCCTCTACGAGCAGTACTTC.

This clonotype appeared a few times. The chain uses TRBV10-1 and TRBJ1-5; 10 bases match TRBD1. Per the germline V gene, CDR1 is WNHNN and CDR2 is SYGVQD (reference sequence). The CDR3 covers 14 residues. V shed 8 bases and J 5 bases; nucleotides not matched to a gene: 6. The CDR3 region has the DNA TGCGCCAGCTCAAGACAGGGGGCCTATCAGCCCCAGCATTTT. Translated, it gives CASSRQGAYQPQHF.

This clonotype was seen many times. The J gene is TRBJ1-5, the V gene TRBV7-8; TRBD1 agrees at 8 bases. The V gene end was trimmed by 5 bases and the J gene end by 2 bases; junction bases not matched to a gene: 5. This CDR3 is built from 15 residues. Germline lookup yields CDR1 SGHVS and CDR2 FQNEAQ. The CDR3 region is CASSPVTGGNQPQHF. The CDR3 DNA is TGTGCCAGCAGCCCGGTGACAGGGGGCAATCAGCCCCAGCATTTT.

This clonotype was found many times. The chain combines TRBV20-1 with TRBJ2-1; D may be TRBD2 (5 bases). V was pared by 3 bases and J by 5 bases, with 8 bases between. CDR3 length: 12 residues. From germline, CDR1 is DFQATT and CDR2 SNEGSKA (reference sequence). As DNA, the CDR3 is TGCAGTGCTAGCCGGGGTCACAATGAGCAGTTCTTC. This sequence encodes CSASRGHNEQFF.

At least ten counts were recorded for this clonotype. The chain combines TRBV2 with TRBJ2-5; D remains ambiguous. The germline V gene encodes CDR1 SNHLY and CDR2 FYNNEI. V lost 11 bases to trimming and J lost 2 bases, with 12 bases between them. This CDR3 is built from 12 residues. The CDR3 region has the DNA TGTGCCGGTTCGCGTGTACAAGAGACCCAGTACTTC. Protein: CAGSRVQETQYF. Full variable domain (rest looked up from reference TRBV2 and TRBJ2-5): EPEVTQTPSHQVTQMGQEVILRCVPISNHLYFYWYRQILGQKVEFLVSFYNNEISEKSEIFDDQFSVERPDGSNFTLKIRSTKLEDSAMYFCAGSRVQETQYFGPGTRLLVL.

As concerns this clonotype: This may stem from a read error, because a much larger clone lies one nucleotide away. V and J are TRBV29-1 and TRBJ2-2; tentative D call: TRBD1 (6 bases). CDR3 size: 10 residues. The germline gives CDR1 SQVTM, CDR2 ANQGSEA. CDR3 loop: CEGDTGELFF. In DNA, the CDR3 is TGTGAGGGGGACACCGGGGAGCTGTTTTTT.

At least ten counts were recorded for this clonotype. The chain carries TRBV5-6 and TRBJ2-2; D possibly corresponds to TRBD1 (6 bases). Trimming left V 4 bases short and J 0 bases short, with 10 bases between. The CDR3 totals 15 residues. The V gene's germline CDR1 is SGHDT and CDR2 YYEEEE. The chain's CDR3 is CASSQDRPNTGELFF. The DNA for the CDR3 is TGTGCCAGCAGCCAGGACAGACCGAACACCGGGGAGCTGTTTTTT.